This T cell receptor beta chain was documented in a study of CD8 T cells in Susac syndrome. A word on this clonotype: As yet, its antigen is unknown.

Reverse transcription of about 0.45 to 1 ug RNA was performed with random hexamers. Amplification of TCR beta CDR3 used immunoSEQ multiplex PCR across 54 Vbeta and 13 Jbeta. TCRdb fed the immunoSEQ multiplex PCR reads into MiXCR, producing one record per CDR3 protein. The table shows about 140,000 distinct CDR3 sequences, with roughly 95% occurring only once. From blood CD8+ and CD4+ T cells, the TCR beta chain was sequenced. J gave up 2 bases and V 1 base, and 6 bases lay outside the gene matches. Germline V gives CDR1 MGHRA, CDR2 YSYEKL. The CDR3 is 16 residues long. The study, taken as a whole, reports: The study's TCR sequencing and HLA analysis drew on a certain number of individuals. That number was acknowledged as relatively small.

This sequence joins TRBV4-1 and TRBJ2-3; 7 positions match TRBD2. The clonotype originates from a human donor with multiple sclerosis. Source material: CD4+ T cells from PBMCs. CDR3 sequence: CASSQVSLADTDTQYF. The CDR3 DNA reads TGCGCCAGCAGCCAAGTCTCGCTAGCGGACACAGATACGCAGTATTTT.